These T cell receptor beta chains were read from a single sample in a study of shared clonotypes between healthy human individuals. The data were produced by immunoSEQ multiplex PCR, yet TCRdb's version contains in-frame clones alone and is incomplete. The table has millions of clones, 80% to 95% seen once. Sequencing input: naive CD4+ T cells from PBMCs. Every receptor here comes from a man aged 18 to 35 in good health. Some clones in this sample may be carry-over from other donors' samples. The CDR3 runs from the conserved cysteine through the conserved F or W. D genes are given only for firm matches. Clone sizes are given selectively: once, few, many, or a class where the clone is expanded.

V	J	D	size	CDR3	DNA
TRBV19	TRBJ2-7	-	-	CASSIRQGTSYEQYF	TGTGCCAGTAGTATACGGCAGGGGACCTCCTACGAGCAGTACTTC
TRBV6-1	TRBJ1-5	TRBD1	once	CASSATGGSNQPQHF	TGTGCCAGCAGTGCGACAGGGGGCAGCAATCAGCCCCAGCATTTT
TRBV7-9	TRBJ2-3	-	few	CASSLDASTDTQYF	TGTGCCAGCAGCTTAGACGCTAGCACAGATACGCAGTATTTT
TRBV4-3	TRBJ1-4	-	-	CASSQDLVLNRLFF	TGCGCCAGCAGCCAAGACCTAGTGCTGAACAGACTGTTTTTT
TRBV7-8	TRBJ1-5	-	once	CASSLASSNQPQHF	TGTGCCAGCAGCTTAGCGTCAAGCAATCAGCCCCAGCATTTT
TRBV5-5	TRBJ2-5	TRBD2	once	CASSLFFVASGVQETQYF	TGTGCCAGCAGCTTGTTTTTCGTGGCTAGCGGGGTTCAAGAGACCCAGTACTTC
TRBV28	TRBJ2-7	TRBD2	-	CASRPGTSGGYEQYF	TGTGCCAGCAGACCCGGGACTAGCGGGGGCTACGAGCAGTACTTC
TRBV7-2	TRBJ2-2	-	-	CASSLLVTGELFF	TGTGCCAGCAGCTTACTCGTCACCGGGGAGCTGTTTTTT
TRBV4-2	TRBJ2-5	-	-	CASSQGSETQYF	TGTGCCAGCAGCCAAGGAAGTGAGACCCAGTACTTC
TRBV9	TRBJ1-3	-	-	CASSTPFGGSGNTIYF	TGTGCCAGCAGCACTCCCTTTGGGGGCTCTGGAAACACCATATATTTT
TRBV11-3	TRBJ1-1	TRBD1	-	CASSLGGRQGKNTEAFF	TGTGCCAGCAGCTTGGGGGGTAGACAGGGCAAAAACACTGAAGCTTTCTTT
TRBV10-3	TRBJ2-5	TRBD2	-	CAISGGTSAPQETQYF	TGTGCCATCAGTGGGGGGACTAGCGCGCCCCAAGAGACCCAGTACTTC
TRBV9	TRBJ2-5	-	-	CASSVGAGLGTAQYF	TGTGCCAGCAGCGTAGGCGCAGGGCTGGGAACGGCCCAGTACTTC
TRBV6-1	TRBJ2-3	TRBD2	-	CASSEIAGQFTDTQYF	TGTGCCAGCAGTGAAATAGCGGGTCAGTTCACAGATACGCAGTATTTT
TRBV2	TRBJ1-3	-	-	CASRERGPGNTIYF	TGTGCCAGCAGAGAGCGGGGCCCTGGAAACACCATATATTTT
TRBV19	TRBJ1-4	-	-	CASRMGQRGLTANEKLFF	TGTGCCAGTAGGATGGGGCAGAGGGGCCTCACGGCTAATGAAAAACTGTTTTTT
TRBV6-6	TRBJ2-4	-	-	CASSYSIELLALQYF	TGTGCCAGCAGTTACTCGATTGAACTCCTGGCCCTTCAGTACTTC
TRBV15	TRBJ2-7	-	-	CATSRDSGPYEQYF	TGTGCCACCAGCAGAGATAGTGGACCCTACGAGCAGTACTTC
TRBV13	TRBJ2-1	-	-	CASTRGGARSYNEQFF	TGTGCCAGCACGAGGGGCGGAGCGAGGTCCTACAATGAGCAGTTCTTC
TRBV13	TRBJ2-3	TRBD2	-	CASSPPRASGRRDTQYF	TGTGCCAGCAGCCCCCCCCGGGCTAGCGGGAGGAGGGATACGCAGTATTTT
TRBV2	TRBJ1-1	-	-	CASSAGVDTEAFF	TGTGCCAGCAGTGCTGGGGTCGACACTGAAGCTTTCTTT
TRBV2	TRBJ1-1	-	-	CASSEYQGNTEAFF	TGTGCCAGCAGTGAATACCAGGGGAACACTGAAGCTTTCTTT
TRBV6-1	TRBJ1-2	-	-	CASSKSQGSDGYTF	TGTGCCAGCAGTAAAAGTCAGGGGTCTGATGGCTACACCTTC
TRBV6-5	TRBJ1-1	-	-	CASSSNREGAEAFF	TGTGCCAGCAGTTCGAACAGGGAAGGGGCTGAAGCTTTCTTT
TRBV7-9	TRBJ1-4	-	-	CASSFGGNEKLFF	TGTGCCAGCAGCTTCGGTGGGAATGAAAAACTGTTTTTT
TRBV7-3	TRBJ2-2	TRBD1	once	CASSLGQGATGELFF	TGTGCCAGCAGCTTAGGACAGGGGGCCACCGGGGAGCTGTTTTTT
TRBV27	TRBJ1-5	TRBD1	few	CASSPTGGNQPQHF	TGTGCCAGCAGCCCGACAGGGGGCAATCAGCCCCAGCATTTT
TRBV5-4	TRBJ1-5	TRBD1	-	CASSLMTGDSNQPQHF	TGTGCCAGCAGCTTGATGACAGGGGATAGCAATCAGCCCCAGCATTTT
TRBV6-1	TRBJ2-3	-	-	CASRPYHNTDTQYF	TGTGCCAGCCGGCCCTACCATAACACAGATACGCAGTATTTT
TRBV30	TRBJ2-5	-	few	CAWSSGQGGYQETQYF	TGTGCCTGGAGTTCGGGGCAGGGCGGTTACCAAGAGACCCAGTACTTC
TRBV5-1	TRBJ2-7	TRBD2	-	CASSMRLAGVNEQYF	TGCGCCAGCAGCATGAGACTAGCGGGGGTCAACGAGCAGTACTTC
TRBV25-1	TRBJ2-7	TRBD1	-	CASRGQADYEQYF	TGTGCCAGCAGGGGACAGGCAGATTACGAGCAGTACTTC
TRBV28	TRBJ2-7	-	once	CASSYGLGGLGEQYF	TGTGCCAGCAGTTATGGACTGGGGGGACTCGGCGAGCAGTACTTC
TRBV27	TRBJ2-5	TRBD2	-	CASKIIAGDQETQYF	TGTGCCAGCAAAATAATAGCGGGGGACCAAGAGACCCAGTACTTC
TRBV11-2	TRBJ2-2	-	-	CASSRDSGGELFF	TGTGCCAGCAGCCGAGACAGTGGCGGGGAGCTGTTTTTT
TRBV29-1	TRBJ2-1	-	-	CSADRDYNEQFF	TGCAGCGCCGACAGAGACTACAATGAGCAGTTCTTC
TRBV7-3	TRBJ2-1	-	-	CASTPAGWNNEQFF	TGTGCCAGCACCCCCGCGGGATGGAACAATGAGCAGTTCTTC